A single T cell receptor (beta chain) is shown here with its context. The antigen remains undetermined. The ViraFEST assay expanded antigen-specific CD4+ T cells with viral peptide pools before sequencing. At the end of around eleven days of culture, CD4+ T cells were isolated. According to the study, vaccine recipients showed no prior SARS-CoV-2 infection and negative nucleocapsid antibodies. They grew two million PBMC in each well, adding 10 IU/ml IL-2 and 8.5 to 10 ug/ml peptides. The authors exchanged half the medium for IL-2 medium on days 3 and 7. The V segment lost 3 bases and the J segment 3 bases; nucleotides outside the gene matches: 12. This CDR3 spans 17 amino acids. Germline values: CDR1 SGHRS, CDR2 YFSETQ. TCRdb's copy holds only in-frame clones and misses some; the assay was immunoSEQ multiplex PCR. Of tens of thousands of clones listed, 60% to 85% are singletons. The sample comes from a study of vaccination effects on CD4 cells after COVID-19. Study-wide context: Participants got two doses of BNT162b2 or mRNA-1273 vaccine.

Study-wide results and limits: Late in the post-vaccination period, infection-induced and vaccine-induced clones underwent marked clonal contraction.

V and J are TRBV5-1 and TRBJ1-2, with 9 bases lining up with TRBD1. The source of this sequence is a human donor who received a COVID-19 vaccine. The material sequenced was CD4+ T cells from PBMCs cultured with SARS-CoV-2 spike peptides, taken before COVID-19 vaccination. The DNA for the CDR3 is TGCGCCAGCAGCTGGGGAAGCCCGAGACAGGGGGACTATGGCTACACCTTC. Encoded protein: CASSWGSPRQGDYGYTF.